These 15 T cell receptor beta chains were all obtained from the same sample, sequenced in a study of OX40 agonist ivuxolimab in advanced cancers. Data came from immunoSEQ multiplex PCR; TCRdb stores just in-frame clones and leaves some out. Found here are about 94,000 clones, roughly 88% of them singletons; the top ten hold about 0.31%. Source: CD4+ or CD8+ T cells sorted from blood, taken in a trial of the OX40 agonist ivuxolimab. These receptors originate from an adult with an advanced solid tumor such as melanoma, head and neck, liver or kidney cancer.

The chain recombines TRBV27 with TRBJ2-2; D gene uncertain. The CDR3 is 14 residues long. V was clipped by 7 bases and J by 1 base, with 10 bases between them. CDR1 is MNHEY, CDR2 SMNVEV, per germline (reference sequence). CDR3 in amino acids: CASKQQQNTGELFF. The CDR3 nucleotides are TGTGCCAGCAAGCAACAGCAGAACACCGGGGAGCTGTTTTTT.

The chain recombines TRBV5-1 with TRBJ2-5; 10 nucleotides match TRBD2. The CDR3 is 16 amino acids. V lost 3 bases to trimming and J lost 2 bases; unmatched junction nucleotides: 7. Germline CDR1 reads SGHRS; CDR2 reads YFSETQ. This CDR3 reads CASSYFSGGLQETQYF. Written as DNA, the CDR3 is TGCGCCAGCAGCTATTTTAGCGGGGGGCTTCAAGAGACCCAGTACTTC.

The chain carries TRBV2 and TRBJ1-3; a weak D match, TRBD1 (6 bases). Germline V gene data show CDR1 as SNHLY and CDR2 as FYNNEI. V was clipped by 6 bases and J by 0 bases, with 18 bases between them. The CDR3 extends over 17 amino acids. The CDR3 DNA is TGTGCCAGCAGAAGCCAGGGGACAACCAGCTCTGGAAACACCATATATTTT. It translates to CASRSQGTTSSGNTIYF.

The chain uses TRBV6-6 and TRBJ2-7; 14 bases line up with TRBD2. The V and J ends lost 1 base and 6 bases, in that order; junction bases with no gene match: 5. The germline gives CDR1 MNHNY, CDR2 SVGAGI (reference sequence). The CDR3 spans 16 residues. The CDR3 reads CASSYLGLAGVAEQYF. The CDR3 DNA reads as TGTGCCAGCAGTTACTTGGGACTAGCGGGGGTTGCCGAGCAGTACTTC.

The chain joins TRBV18 to TRBJ1-5, with no clear D. Germline CDR1 KGHSH, CDR2 LQKENI. The CDR3 sequence is 13 residues long. Trimming took off 4 bases at V and 6 bases at J, with 10 bases between the two ends. CDR3 sequence: CASSQDVSQPQHF. CDR3 in DNA: TGTGCCAGCTCACAGGACGTAAGTCAGCCCCAGCATTTT.

The chain carries TRBV5-4 and TRBJ2-7, with 7 bases lining up with TRBD1. V shed 3 bases, J shed 6 bases, and the junction held 6 bases outside the gene matches. The CDR3 consists of 13 residues. Germline V CDR1 and CDR2: SGHNT, YYREEE (reference sequence). CDR3 residues: CASSWGQSVEQYF. CDR3 sequence (DNA): TGTGCCAGCAGCTGGGGACAGTCCGTCGAGCAGTACTTC. Looking up the rest from reference TRBV5-4 and TRBJ2-7 gives the full variable domain: ETGVTQSPTHLIKTRGQQVTLRCSSQSGHNTVSWYQQALGQGPQFIFQYYREEENGRGNFPPRFSGLQFPNYSSELNVNALELDDSALYLCASSWGQSVEQYFGPGTRLTVT.

V is TRBV9 and J is TRBJ2-2, with 7 bases matching TRBD1. V dropped 2 bases and J dropped 1; count of bases not matched to a gene: 2. This CDR3 comprises 15 residues. Per the germline V gene, CDR1 is SGDLS and CDR2 is YYNGEE. The CDR3 protein is CASSVGQLNTGELFF. As DNA, the CDR3 is TGTGCCAGCAGCGTGGGACAGTTGAACACCGGGGAGCTGTTTTTT.

The CDR3 DNA is TGTGCCAGCAGGGTTAGCGGCTTCACAGATACGCAGTATTTT. Protein product: CASRVSGFTDTQYF. The chain is built from TRBV6-1 and TRBJ2-3, with D maybe TRBD2 (6 bases). Trimming left V 6 bases short and J 2 bases short, with 12 bases between. The CDR3 runs 14 residues. The germline CDR1 and CDR2 sequences are MNHNS and SASEGT.

This clone has more than one count but fewer than ten. This sequence joins TRBV11-2 and TRBJ2-7; D gene ambiguous. Trimming took 4 bases from V and 0 from J, leaving 13 bases between them. CDR1 is SGHAT and CDR2 is FQNNGV in the germline V gene. There are 15 residues in the CDR3. CDR3 DNA: TGTGCCAGCAGCTCCCTACGACGGACCTCCTACGAGCAGTACTTC. Translating gives CASSSLRRTSYEQYF.

A few counts support this clone. The chain uses TRBV19 and TRBJ1-5, with 9 positions matching TRBD1. This CDR3 is built from 16 residues. CDR1 and CDR2 (germline): LNHDA, SQIVND (reference sequence). V lost 3 bases and J lost 1; bases outside the gene matches: 4. DNA for the CDR3: TGTGCCAGTAGTATTTGGGGACAGGGCAGCAATCAGCCCCAGCATTTT. Protein product: CASSIWGQGSNQPQHF.

This clone was counted between two and nine times. V gene TRBV6-1 combines with J gene TRBJ1-2, with a weak D call TRBD1 (5 bases). V lost 1 base, J lost 1 base, and 7 bases lay in between. This CDR3 region has 14 residues. Germline V gene data show CDR1 as MNHNS and CDR2 as SASEGT. The CDR3 sequence: CASSEVGGNYGYTF. As DNA, the CDR3 is TGTGCCAGCAGTGAAGTGGGGGGTAACTATGGCTACACCTTC.

The CDR3 region is CASYLGDRGQGYGYTF. The CDR3 DNA reads as TGTGCCAGCTACTTAGGGGACAGGGGGCAGGGATATGGCTACACCTTC. This rearrangement joins TRBV7-2 to TRBJ1-2; TRBD1 aligns across 12 bases. Germline CDR1 is SGHTA and CDR2 is FQGNSA. CDR3 length equals 16 residues. Trimming took 8 bases from V and 5 from J; bases not matched to a gene: 12.

The chain carries TRBV10-1 and TRBJ2-1, with D maybe TRBD1 (6 bases). Germline CDR1 reads WNHNN; CDR2 reads SYGVQD (reference sequence). Deletions cut 4 bases from V and 5 bases from J, with 12 bases between. The CDR3 loop spans 14 amino acids. Here the CDR3 DNA reads TGCGCCAGCAGTGCAGGACAGAAGAACAATGAGCAGTTCTTC. Translating it yields CASSAGQKNNEQFF.

The V call is TRBV6-8, the J call TRBJ1-1; no clear D gene. The CDR3 spans 9 residues. The germline V gene encodes CDR1 MNHGY and CDR2 SAAAGT. With 7 bases removed from V and 11 bases from J, the gap between germline ends came to 8 bases. This CDR3 is CASTPRAFF. CDR3 bases: TGTGCCAGCACCCCGAGGGCTTTCTTT.

The V and J genes are TRBV19 and TRBJ2-3; D is unclear. Germline-derived CDR1 and CDR2 are LNHDA and SQIVND (reference sequence). The CDR3 is made up of 15 amino acids. Trimming shortened V by 1 base and J by 2 bases, and 10 bases separated the two germline ends. The CDR3 region is CASSIVALNTDTQYF. The CDR3 DNA reads as TGTGCCAGTAGTATAGTCGCCCTAAACACAGATACGCAGTATTTT.